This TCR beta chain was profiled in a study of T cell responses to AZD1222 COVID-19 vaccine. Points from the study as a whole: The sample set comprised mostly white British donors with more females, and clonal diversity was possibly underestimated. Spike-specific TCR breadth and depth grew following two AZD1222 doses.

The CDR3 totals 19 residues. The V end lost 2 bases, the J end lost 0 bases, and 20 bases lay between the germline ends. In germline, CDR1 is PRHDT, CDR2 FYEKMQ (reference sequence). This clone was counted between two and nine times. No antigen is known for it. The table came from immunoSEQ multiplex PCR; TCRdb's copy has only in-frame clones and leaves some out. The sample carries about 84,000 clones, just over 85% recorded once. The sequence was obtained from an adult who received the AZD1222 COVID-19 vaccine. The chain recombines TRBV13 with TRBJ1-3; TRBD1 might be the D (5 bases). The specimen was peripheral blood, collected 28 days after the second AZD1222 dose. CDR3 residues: CASSLYGRVASSSGNTIYF. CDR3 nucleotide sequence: TGTGCCAGCAGCTTATACGGCAGGGTTGCATCAAGCTCTGGAAACACCATATATTTT.